One TCR beta chain is described in this entry. Its antigen target is currently unknown. Base quality data are lacking; no much larger clone is found one base away. This sample is drawn from a study of T cell repertoires in cytomegalovirus infection (dated by TCRdb to the late 2010s). About the full investigation: Donor HLA type was relevant to the analysis, as public TCR beta signatures indicated carriage of CMV infection together with the matching HLA type.

Broader findings and caveats from the paper: The ex vivo response was dominated by HLA-C-restricted CMV-specific TCR beta clonotypes, and the single most frequent clonotype in two of eight donors was supplied by these HLA-C-restricted clonotypes. In both this cohort and an independent cohort of some 350 donors, the cumulative frequency of public TCR beta family members distinguished carriers of CMV infection plus the relevant HLA type.

These reads were obtained on an Illumina HiSeq 1500. The public sequencing data were trimmed at Q25 with fastp and processed into clonotypes with MiXCR by TCRdb, which kept only in-frame beta chains. Identical CDR3 proteins give one entry, which carries the most common genes and DNA. The sample table lists about 250,000 distinct CDR3 sequences, about a sixth of them with a count of one. Around half of the sample lies in the top ten. The junction shows trimming of 1 base on V and 5 bases on J, plus 8 bases between the germline ends. From the cysteine through the phenylalanine, the CDR3 covers 13 amino acids. The read is trimmed to its CDR3 DNA, 39 bases read in frame from base 1.

The sequence came from a human donor in good health (CMV status not recorded). Some clones in this sample may be carry-over from other donors' samples. In this chain, TRBV12-3 or TRBV12-4 is recombined with TRBJ1-1, with the D gene not confidently named. Sequences were obtained from CD8+ T cells from PBMCs. The CDR3 protein is CASSLEWGTEAFF. The nucleotides are TGTGCCAGCAGTTTAGAATGGGGAACTGAAGCTTTCTTT.